This T cell receptor beta chain was identified in a study of cytomegalovirus exposure and HLA in healthy donors. Study results and caveats: In vitro data verified a few CMV-associated chains as specific for CMV antigens.

As to this clone: What it recognizes is unknown.

The CDR3 spans 14 residues. The V and J ends lost 1 base and 4 bases respectively, with 10 bases between them. Germline lookup yields CDR1 SGHVS and CDR2 FNYEAQ. Data came from immunoSEQ multiplex PCR; TCRdb stores just in-frame clones and leaves some out. Among some 130,000 clones listed, 75% to 90% were seen once. This chain joins TRBV7-6 and TRBJ1-1; no clear D gene. The specimen was PBMCs. This receptor was obtained from a woman aged 18-29 years in good health and CMV-seronegative. This CDR3 reads CASSLGLSGTEAFF. CDR3 DNA: TGTGCCAGCAGCTTAGGCCTTTCGGGCACTGAAGCTTTCTTT.